Shown below are 11 T cell receptor beta chains from a single sample sequenced in a study of blood T cell repertoires in COVID-19. The repertoire was sequenced with immunoSEQ multiplex PCR; TCRdb's copy has only in-frame clones and lacks some. The sample holds around 300,000 clones, 90% seen once. The specimen sequenced was PBMCs or T cells enriched from blood (not recorded which). The receptors here all came from a woman aged 18-29 years with acute COVID-19.

The V and J genes are TRBV7-9 and TRBJ2-3; 13 bases match TRBD2. V gave up 5 bases and J gave up 6 bases; unmatched junction bases: 8. CDR1 and CDR2 (germline): SEHNR, FQNEAQ (reference sequence). This CDR3 region has 16 residues. CDR3 sequence: CASSPTGTSGKDTQYF. CDR3 nucleotides: TGTGCCAGCAGCCCGACCGGGACTAGCGGGAAGGATACGCAGTATTTT.

CDR3 nucleotide sequence: TGTGCCAGCAGCTCAAAGGACAGGCCCTACGAGCAGTACTTC. This sequence encodes CASSSKDRPYEQYF. This rearrangement joins TRBV7-8 to TRBJ2-7, with 7 nucleotides matching TRBD1. J was trimmed by 2 bases and V by 4 bases; bases with no gene match: 5. CDR3 length equals 14 residues. CDR1 and CDR2 from the germline V gene are SGHVS and FQNEAQ. Using reference TRBV7-8 and TRBJ2-7 for the parts outside the CDR3, the full variable domain is GAGVSQSPRYKVAKRGQDVALRCDPISGHVSLFWYQQALGQGPEFLTYFQNEAQLDKSGLPSDRFFAERPEGSVSTLKIQRTQQEDSAVYLCASSSKDRPYEQYFGPGTRLTVT.

This sequence joins TRBV20-1 and TRBJ2-7; tentative D call: TRBD1 (5 bases). The CDR3 is 10 residues long. Germline V lookup: CDR1 DFQATT, CDR2 SNEGSKA (reference sequence). The V and J ends lost 6 bases and 3 bases respectively, with 6 bases between them. CDR3 in DNA: TGCAGTGCCCAGGGCTACGAGCAGTACTTC. Protein sequence: CSAQGYEQYF.

This chain uses TRBV20-1 with TRBJ1-4; D is ambiguous. This CDR3 has 15 residues. V lost 3 bases and J 0 bases, leaving 11 bases between the germline ends. Germline CDR1 and CDR2: DFQATT and SNEGSKA (reference sequence). The CDR3 DNA sequence: TGCAGTGCTAGTCGCTCAGCGGCAACTAATGAAAAACTGTTTTTT. As protein: CSASRSAATNEKLFF.

This chain connects TRBV5-1 to TRBJ1-2; D is possibly TRBD1 (6 bases). Trimming shortened V by 0 bases and J by 4 bases, and 13 bases separated the two germline ends. The CDR3 has 15 amino acids. Germline values: CDR1 SGHRS, CDR2 YFSETQ. The CDR3 spells CASSLEGGAFYGYTF. The CDR3 DNA reads as TGCGCCAGCAGCTTGGAAGGGGGGGCTTTCTATGGCTACACCTTC.

This rearrangement joins TRBV11-2 to TRBJ2-1; the D is unclear. The CDR3 length is 14 residues. V was shortened by 5 bases and J by 7 bases, with 15 bases between the two germline ends. Germline V lookup: CDR1 SGHAT, CDR2 FQNNGV. The CDR3 loop is CASSPRLVSNEQFF. The CDR3 nucleotides are TGTGCCAGCAGCCCGAGACTCGTTTCTAATGAGCAGTTCTTC.

The gene calls are TRBV3-1 (or the pseudogene TRBV3-2) and TRBJ1-4; 7 positions agree with TRBD1. CDR3 length: 16 amino acids. Germline V gene lookup returns CDR1 LGHDT and CDR2 YNNKEL (reference sequence). V lost 1 base, J lost 5 bases, and 7 bases stayed unmatched. CDR3 nucleotides: TGTGCCAGCAGCCAAGGGACAGGTCACCCAAATGAAAAACTGTTTTTT. Its protein is CASSQGTGHPNEKLFF.

V usage is TRBV27 and J usage is TRBJ2-3; TRBD1 matches 7 bases. V lost 3 bases to trimming and J lost 2 bases; unmatched junction nucleotides: 8. Germline assignment: CDR1 MNHEY and CDR2 SMNVEV (reference sequence). The CDR3 sequence is 16 residues long. CDR3 nucleotide sequence: TGTGCCAGCAGTTTGGTGAGGGGGCGATCCACAGATACGCAGTATTTT. Its protein is CASSLVRGRSTDTQYF.

A few counts support this clone. The chain links TRBV6-5 to TRBJ1-2; possibly TRBD1 for D (5 bases). Germline CDR1 is MNHEY and CDR2 is SVGAGI. The CDR3 loop spans 13 amino acids. The V and J ends lost 6 bases and 2 bases respectively, with 10 bases between them. This CDR3 reads CASRGRANYGYTF. For the CDR3, the DNA is TGTGCCAGCAGAGGCAGGGCAAACTATGGCTACACCTTC.

Only one count was recorded for this clone. The genes are TRBV10-3 and TRBJ1-2; the D gene is possibly TRBD1 (5 bases). The CDR3 contains 14 residues. Trimming took 1 base from V and 6 from J, leaving 12 bases between them. Germline V gene data show CDR1 as ENHRY and CDR2 as SYGVKD. The CDR3: CAISEWGVGDGYTF. The DNA for the CDR3 is TGTGCCATCAGTGAGTGGGGGGTGGGAGATGGCTACACCTTC.

The chain is built from TRBV10-2 and TRBJ2-7, with TRBD1 as a possible D gene (6 bases). The CDR3 is made up of 12 amino acids. The germline gives CDR1 WSHSY, CDR2 SAAADI. Trimming removed 2 bases at V and 7 bases at J, with 9 bases between. The CDR3 here is CASSEQGWEQYF. CDR3 DNA sequence: TGCGCCAGCAGTGAGCAGGGGTGGGAGCAGTACTTC.